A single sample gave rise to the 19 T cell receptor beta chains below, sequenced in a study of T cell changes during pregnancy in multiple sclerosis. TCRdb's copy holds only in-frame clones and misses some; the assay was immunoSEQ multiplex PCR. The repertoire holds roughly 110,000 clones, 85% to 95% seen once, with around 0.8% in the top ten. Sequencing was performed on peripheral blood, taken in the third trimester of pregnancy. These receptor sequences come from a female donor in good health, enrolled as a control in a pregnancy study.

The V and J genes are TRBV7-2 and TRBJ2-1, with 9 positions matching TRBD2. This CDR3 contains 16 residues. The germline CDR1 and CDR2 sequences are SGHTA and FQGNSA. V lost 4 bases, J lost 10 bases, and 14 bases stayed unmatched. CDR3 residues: CASSSHRSGGSQEQFF. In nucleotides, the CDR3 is TGTGCCAGCAGCTCCCATCGGAGCGGGGGGAGTCAGGAGCAGTTCTTC.

This CDR3 is CAAGVNTGELFF. The CDR3 nucleotides read TGTGCTGCAGGGGTAAACACCGGGGAGCTGTTTTTT. This rearrangement joins TRBV27 to TRBJ2-2; weak D call: TRBD1 (6 bases). The germline V gene has CDR1 MNHEY and CDR2 SMNVEV (reference sequence). The CDR3 consists of 12 residues.

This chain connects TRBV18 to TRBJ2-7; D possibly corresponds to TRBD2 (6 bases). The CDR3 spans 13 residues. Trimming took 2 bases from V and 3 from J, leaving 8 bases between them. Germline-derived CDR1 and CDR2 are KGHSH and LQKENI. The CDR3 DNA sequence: TGTGCCAGCTCACCAGGCGGGAACTACGAGCAGTACTTC. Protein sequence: CASSPGGNYEQYF. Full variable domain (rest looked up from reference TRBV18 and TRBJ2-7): NAGVMQNPRHLVRRRGQEARLRCSPMKGHSHVYWYRQLPEEGLKFMVYLQKENIIDESGMPKERFSAEFPKEGPSILRIQQVVRGDSAAYFCASSPGGNYEQYFGPGTRLTVT.

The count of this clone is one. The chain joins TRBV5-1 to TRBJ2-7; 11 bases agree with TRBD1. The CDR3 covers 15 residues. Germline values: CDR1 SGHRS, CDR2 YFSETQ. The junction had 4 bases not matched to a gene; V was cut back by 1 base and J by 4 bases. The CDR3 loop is CASSLSWDRGYEQYF. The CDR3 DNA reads TGCGCCAGCAGCTTGAGTTGGGACAGGGGGTACGAGCAGTACTTC. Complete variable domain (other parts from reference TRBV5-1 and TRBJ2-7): KAGVTQTPRYLIKTRGQQVTLSCSPISGHRSVSWYQQTPGQGLQFLFEYFSETQRNKGNFPGRFSGRQFSNSRSEMNVSTLELGDSALYLCASSLSWDRGYEQYFGPGTRLTVT.

Here the CDR3 reads CASMTQGSGTEAFF. CDR3 DNA sequence: TGCGCCAGCATGACACAGGGATCTGGCACTGAAGCTTTCTTT. This sequence joins TRBV4-1 and TRBJ1-1; D might be TRBD1 (6 bases). V lost 7 bases and J 4 bases, leaving 16 bases between the germline ends. Germline V CDR1 and CDR2: MGHRA, YSYEKL. The CDR3 loop spans 14 amino acids.

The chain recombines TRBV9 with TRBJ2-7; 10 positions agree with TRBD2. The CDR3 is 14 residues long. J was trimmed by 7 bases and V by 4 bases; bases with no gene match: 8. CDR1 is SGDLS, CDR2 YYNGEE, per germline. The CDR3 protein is CASSLSGGAEEQYF. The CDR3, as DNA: TGTGCCAGCAGCCTCAGCGGGGGGGCCGAAGAGCAGTACTTC.

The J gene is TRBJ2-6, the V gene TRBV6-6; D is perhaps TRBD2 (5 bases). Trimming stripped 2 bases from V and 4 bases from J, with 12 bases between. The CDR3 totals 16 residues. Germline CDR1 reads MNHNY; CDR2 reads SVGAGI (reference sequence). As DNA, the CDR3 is TGTGCCAGCAGTTACGCGTCGGGGTCCGGGGCCAACGTCCTGACTTTC. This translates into CASSYASGSGANVLTF.

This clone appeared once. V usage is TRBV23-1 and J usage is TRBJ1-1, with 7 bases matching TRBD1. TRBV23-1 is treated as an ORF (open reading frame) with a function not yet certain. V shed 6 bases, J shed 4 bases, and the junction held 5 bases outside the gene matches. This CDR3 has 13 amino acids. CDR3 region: CASRKTGFTEAFF. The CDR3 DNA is TGCGCCAGCAGAAAGACAGGGTTCACTGAAGCTTTCTTT.

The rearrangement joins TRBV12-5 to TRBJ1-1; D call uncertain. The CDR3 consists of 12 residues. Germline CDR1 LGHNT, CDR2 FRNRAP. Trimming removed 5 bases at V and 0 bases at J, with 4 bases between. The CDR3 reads CASGNLNTEAFF. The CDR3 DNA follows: TGTGCTAGTGGTAACTTGAACACTGAAGCTTTCTTT.

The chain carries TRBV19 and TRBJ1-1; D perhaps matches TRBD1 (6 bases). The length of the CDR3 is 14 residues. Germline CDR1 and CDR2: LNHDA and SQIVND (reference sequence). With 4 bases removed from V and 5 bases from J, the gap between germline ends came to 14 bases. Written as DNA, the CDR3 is TGTGCCAGTAGTACGCATCGGGACAAGACTGAAGCTTTCTTT. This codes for CASSTHRDKTEAFF.

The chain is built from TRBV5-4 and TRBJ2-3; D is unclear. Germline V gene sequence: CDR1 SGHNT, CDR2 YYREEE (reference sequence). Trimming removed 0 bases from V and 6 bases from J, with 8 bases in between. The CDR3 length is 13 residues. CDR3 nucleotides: TGTGCCAGCAGCTTGGCCTCCGCGGATACGCAGTATTTT. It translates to CASSLASADTQYF.

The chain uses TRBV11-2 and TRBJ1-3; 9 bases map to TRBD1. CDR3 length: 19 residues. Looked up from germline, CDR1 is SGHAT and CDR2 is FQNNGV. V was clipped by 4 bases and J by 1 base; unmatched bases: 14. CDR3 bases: TGTGCCAGCAGCTCACATGATGGGACAGGGCCCTTTTCTGGAAACACCATATATTTT. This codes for CASSSHDGTGPFSGNTIYF.

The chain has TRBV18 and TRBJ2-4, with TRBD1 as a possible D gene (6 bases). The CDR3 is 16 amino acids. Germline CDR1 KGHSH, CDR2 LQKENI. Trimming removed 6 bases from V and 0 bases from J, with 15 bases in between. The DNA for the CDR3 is TGTGCCAGCTCCCCAAGACAGGAGATAGCCAAAAACATTCAGTACTTC. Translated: CASSPRQEIAKNIQYF.

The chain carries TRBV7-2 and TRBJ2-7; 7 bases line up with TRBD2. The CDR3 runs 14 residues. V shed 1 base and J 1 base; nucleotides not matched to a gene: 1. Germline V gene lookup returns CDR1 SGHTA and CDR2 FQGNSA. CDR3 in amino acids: CASSLGDYSYEQYF. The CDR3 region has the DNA TGTGCCAGCAGCTTAGGGGACTATTCCTACGAGCAGTACTTC.

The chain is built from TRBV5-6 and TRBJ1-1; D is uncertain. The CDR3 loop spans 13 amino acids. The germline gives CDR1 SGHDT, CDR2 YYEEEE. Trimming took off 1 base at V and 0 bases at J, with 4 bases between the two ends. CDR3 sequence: CASSLSVNTEAFF. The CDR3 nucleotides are TGTGCCAGCAGCTTGTCTGTGAACACTGAAGCTTTCTTT.

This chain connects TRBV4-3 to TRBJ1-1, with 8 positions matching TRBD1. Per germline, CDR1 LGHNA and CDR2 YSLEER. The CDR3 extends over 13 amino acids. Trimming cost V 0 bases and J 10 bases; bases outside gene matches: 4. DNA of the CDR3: TGCGCCAGCAGCCAAGATACCCAGGGGGCAGCTTTCTTT. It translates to CASSQDTQGAAFF.

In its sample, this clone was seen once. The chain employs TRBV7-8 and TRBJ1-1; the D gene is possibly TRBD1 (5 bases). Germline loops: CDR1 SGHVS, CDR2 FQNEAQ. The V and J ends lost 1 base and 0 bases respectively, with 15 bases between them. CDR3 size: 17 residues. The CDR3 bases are TGTGCCAGCAGCTTAGGATCCCAGGGCGTATTGAACACTGAAGCTTTCTTT. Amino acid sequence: CASSLGSQGVLNTEAFF.

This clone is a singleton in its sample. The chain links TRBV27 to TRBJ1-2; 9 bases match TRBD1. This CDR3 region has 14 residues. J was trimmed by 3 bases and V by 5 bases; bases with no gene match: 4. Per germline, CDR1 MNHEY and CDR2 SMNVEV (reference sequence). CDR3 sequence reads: CASSPRDRDYGYTF. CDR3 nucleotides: TGTGCCAGCAGTCCCAGGGACAGGGACTATGGCTACACCTTC.

This CDR3 reads CASSGRDGQEAFF. CDR3 DNA sequence: TGTGCCAGCAGTGGGCGGGACGGTCAAGAAGCTTTCTTT. The chain uses TRBV6-6 and TRBJ1-1; D perhaps matches TRBD1 (5 bases). Trimming took 5 bases from V and 8 from J, leaving 15 bases between them. CDR1 and CDR2 (germline): MNHNY, SVGAGI (reference sequence). The CDR3 runs 13 residues.